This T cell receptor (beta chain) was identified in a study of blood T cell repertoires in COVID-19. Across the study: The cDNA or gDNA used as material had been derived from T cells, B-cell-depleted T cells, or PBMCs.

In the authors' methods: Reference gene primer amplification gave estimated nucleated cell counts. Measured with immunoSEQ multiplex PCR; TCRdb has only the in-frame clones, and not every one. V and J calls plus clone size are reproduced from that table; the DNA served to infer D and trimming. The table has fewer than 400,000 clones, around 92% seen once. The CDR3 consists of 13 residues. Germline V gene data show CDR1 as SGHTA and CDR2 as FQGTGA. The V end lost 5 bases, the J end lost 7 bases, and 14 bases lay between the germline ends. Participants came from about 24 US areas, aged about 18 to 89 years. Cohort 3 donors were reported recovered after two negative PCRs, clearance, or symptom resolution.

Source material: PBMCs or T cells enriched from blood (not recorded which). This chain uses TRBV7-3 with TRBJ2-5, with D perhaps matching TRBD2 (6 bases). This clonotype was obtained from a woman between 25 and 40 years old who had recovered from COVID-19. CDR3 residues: CASSPLAQRTQYF. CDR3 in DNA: TGTGCCAGCAGCCCGCTAGCGCAGCGGACCCAGTACTTC.